The 14 T cell receptor beta chains reported below all come from one sample, sequenced in a study of T cell changes during pregnancy in multiple sclerosis. Sequencing used immunoSEQ multiplex PCR; TCRdb keeps in-frame clones, though not all of them. The table shows tens of thousands of clones, with approximately 94% occurring only once. Here the sequenced sample was CD8+ T cells from peripheral blood mononuclear cells, taken after pregnancy. Source of these receptors: a female donor with multiple sclerosis, enrolled in a pregnancy study.

The chain is built from TRBV20-1 and TRBJ2-7; D uncertain. The germline CDR1 and CDR2 sequences are DFQATT and SNEGSKA (reference sequence). The CDR3 runs to 11 residues. The V and J ends lost 3 bases and 3 bases respectively, with 6 bases between them. The CDR3 here is CSARQDYEQYF. The DNA for the CDR3 is TGCAGTGCTAGGCAGGACTACGAGCAGTACTTC.

This clone has just one count. The CDR3 loop is CASSLKPLSYEQYF. The CDR3 DNA reads as TGCGCCAGCAGCTTGAAGCCGCTATCCTACGAGCAGTACTTC. J is TRBJ2-7 and V is TRBV5-1; D remains unclear. The CDR3 totals 14 residues. In germline, CDR1 is SGHRS, CDR2 YFSETQ. Trimming shortened V by 1 base and J by 1 base, and 9 bases separated the two germline ends.

The chain has TRBV29-1 and TRBJ2-7; D unresolved. The CDR3 totals 12 residues. Trimming removed 0 bases from V and 3 bases from J, with 6 bases in between. Germline lookup yields CDR1 SQVTM and CDR2 ANQGSEA. CDR3 loop: CSVEDPSYEQYF. CDR3 bases: TGCAGCGTTGAAGATCCCAGCTACGAGCAGTACTTC.

In DNA form, the CDR3 reads TGTGCCAGCAGCTCCCAGGACAGCTACGAGCAGTACTTC. Protein sequence: CASSSQDSYEQYF. The chain has TRBV16 and TRBJ2-7; possibly TRBD1 for D (6 bases). Trimming removed 5 bases from V and 3 bases from J, with 11 bases in between. The CDR3 spans 13 residues. Looked up from germline, CDR1 is KGHSY and CDR2 is FQNENV.

This clone was found once. This chain connects TRBV28 to TRBJ2-7, with D uncertain. CDR1 and CDR2 (germline): MDHEN, SYDVKM. V shed 5 bases and J shed 3 bases, with 14 bases lying between them. The CDR3 consists of 14 residues. CDR3 DNA sequence: TGTGCCAGCAGTCCCGGAGATGAGTTCTACGAGCAGTACTTC. Protein product: CASSPGDEFYEQYF.

The chain carries TRBV7-8 and TRBJ2-3; no reliable D call. The germline gives CDR1 SGHVS, CDR2 FQNEAQ. The CDR3 extends over 13 amino acids. The V end lost 0 bases, the J end lost 7 bases, and 8 bases lay between the germline ends. As DNA, the CDR3 is TGTGCCAGCAGCTTAGCGGCCAGAAATACGCAGTATTTT. Residues: CASSLAARNTQYF.

V and J are TRBV27 and TRBJ1-2; 12 bases match TRBD1. The CDR3 spans 13 residues. The trim removed 6 bases at V and 7 bases at J, leaving 3 bases unmatched. Germline V CDR1 and CDR2: MNHEY, SMNVEV (reference sequence). The chain's CDR3 is CASRGQGARGYTF. CDR3 in DNA: TGTGCCAGCAGGGGACAGGGGGCGCGTGGCTACACCTTC.

The chain recombines TRBV27 with TRBJ2-7; 7 positions match TRBD1. The CDR3 is made up of 14 amino acids. Germline loops: CDR1 MNHEY, CDR2 SMNVEV (reference sequence). J gave up 3 bases and V 4 bases, and 6 bases lay outside the gene matches. For the CDR3, the DNA is TGTGCCAGCAGTTCCCAAGGGACAGTCTACGAGCAGTACTTC. Encoded protein: CASSSQGTVYEQYF.

This clone was detected once. The gene calls are TRBV27 and TRBJ2-5; tentative D call: TRBD2 (7 bases). Germline V gene lookup returns CDR1 MNHEY and CDR2 SMNVEV (reference sequence). This CDR3 spans 14 amino acids. V was pared by 5 bases and J by 4 bases, with 14 bases between. DNA for the CDR3: TGTGCCAGCAGTCTAGGGGGGGCCGGAGAGACCCAGTACTTC. Translation: CASSLGGAGETQYF.

V gene TRBV4-2 combines with J gene TRBJ2-1, with D perhaps TRBD2 (5 bases). This CDR3 is 15 amino acids long. Trimming shortened V by 6 bases and J by 4 bases, and 16 bases separated the two germline ends. Germline V gene data show CDR1 as LGHNA and CDR2 as YNFKEQ. The CDR3 loop is CASSLQREGYNEQFF. The CDR3 DNA reads as TGTGCCAGCAGTCTCCAACGGGAAGGATACAATGAGCAGTTCTTC.

The CDR3 protein is CASSQDQGLAGTGGTQYF. CDR3 DNA sequence: TGCGCCAGCAGCCAAGATCAAGGGCTAGCGGGGACGGGAGGGACCCAGTACTTC. V is TRBV4-3 and J is TRBJ2-5, with 9 bases lining up with TRBD2. Germline CDR1 LGHNA, CDR2 YSLEER. This CDR3 has 18 amino acids. V gave up 0 bases and J gave up 7 bases; unmatched junction bases: 15.

In this sample, this clone turned up once. The J gene is TRBJ2-2, the V gene TRBV7-9, with TRBD2 identical over 12 bases. The length of the CDR3 is 18 residues. The junction had 7 bases not matched to a gene; V was cut back by 2 bases and J by 3 bases. Germline V gene lookup returns CDR1 SEHNR and CDR2 FQNEAQ (reference sequence). DNA of the CDR3: TGTGCCAGCAGCTTATCTAGCGGGAGGGCCAGGGACACCGGGGAGCTGTTTTTT. It specifies CASSLSSGRARDTGELFF.

This chain uses TRBV27 with TRBJ2-7; 10 positions agree with TRBD2. Germline assignment: CDR1 MNHEY and CDR2 SMNVEV (reference sequence). CDR3 length equals 14 residues. V dropped 4 bases and J dropped 7; count of bases not matched to a gene: 7. The CDR3 here is CASSYLAGVGEQYF. DNA of the CDR3: TGTGCCAGCAGTTACCTAGCGGGAGTGGGGGAGCAGTACTTC.

The V and J genes are TRBV30 and TRBJ2-2; the match to TRBD1 covers 9 bases. This CDR3 spans 15 amino acids. In germline, CDR1 is GTSNPN, CDR2 SVGIG (reference sequence). After removal of 3 bases from V and 4 bases from J, the junction contained 6 bases not matched to a gene. DNA for the CDR3: TGTGCCTGGAGGGCGGACAGGGGTAGCACCGGGGAGCTGTTTTTT. Translated: CAWRADRGSTGELFF.